These 11 T cell receptor beta chains were sequenced from one sample in a study of PD-1 blockade in mismatch repair-deficient tumors. Sequencing was performed with immunoSEQ multiplex PCR; in TCRdb, only in-frame clones are kept and a portion is missing. The sample has some 100,000 clones; 70% to 85% are singletons. Sequencing used peripheral blood, obtained roughly 36 weeks after starting pembrolizumab. The receptors were sampled from an adult with mismatch repair-deficient cancer.

The V gene is TRBV5-1, the J gene TRBJ2-7, with D unclear. The germline gives CDR1 SGHRS, CDR2 YFSETQ. V lost 4 bases and J 6 bases, leaving 8 bases between the germline ends. The CDR3 is 11 amino acids. CDR3 residues: CASSLGREQYF. The CDR3 nucleotides are TGCGCCAGCAGCCTCGGACGCGAGCAGTACTTC.

The chain uses TRBV6-6 and TRBJ2-7; a weak D match, TRBD2 (7 bases). Germline V gives CDR1 MNHNY, CDR2 SVGAGI (reference sequence). The CDR3 extends over 14 amino acids. Trimming removed 6 bases from V and 1 base from J, with 13 bases in between. CDR3 sequence (DNA): TGTGCCAGCAGATTCGAGGGGGGGTCCTACGAGCAGTACTTC. The encoded protein is CASRFEGGSYEQYF.

The V and J genes are TRBV7-2 and TRBJ2-1; D might be TRBD2 (6 bases). Trimming removed 3 bases from V and 4 bases from J, with 13 bases in between. Per the germline V gene, CDR1 is SGHTA and CDR2 is FQGNSA. CDR3 length equals 15 residues. The CDR3 coding sequence is TGTGCCAGCAGCTTCAGCGGGCGACAATACAATGAGCAGTTCTTC. Translation: CASSFSGRQYNEQFF.

J is TRBJ2-2 and V is TRBV6-1, with TRBD1 matching 7 bases. Germline loops: CDR1 MNHNS, CDR2 SASEGT. V gave up 7 bases and J gave up 4 bases; unmatched junction bases: 9. The CDR3 has 15 residues. In nucleotides, the CDR3 is TGTGCCAGCAACGGCCAGGGGGTTTCCACCGGGGAGCTGTTTTTT. Its protein product is CASNGQGVSTGELFF.

The rearrangement joins TRBV5-6 to TRBJ2-3, with no clear D. V lost 3 bases, J lost 2 bases, and 16 bases lay in between. This CDR3 has 16 residues. Germline CDR1 reads SGHDT; CDR2 reads YYEEEE. This CDR3 reads CASSSPWVGDTDTQYF. In DNA, the CDR3 is TGTGCCAGCAGCTCCCCGTGGGTCGGTGACACAGATACGCAGTATTTT. Variable domain in full (rest from reference TRBV5-6 and TRBJ2-3): DAGVTQSPTHLIKTRGQQVTLRCSPKSGHDTVSWYQQALGQGPQFIFQYYEEEERQRGNFPDRFSGHQFPNYSSELNVNALLLGDSALYLCASSSPWVGDTDTQYFGPGTRLTVL.

The chain has TRBV4-1 and TRBJ2-1, with TRBD2 identical over 7 bases. Losses at the gene ends were 2 bases for V and 0 bases for J; bases not matched to a gene: 10. Germline CDR1 and CDR2: MGHRA and YSYEKL. CDR3 length equals 18 residues. CDR3 DNA: TGCGCCAGCAGCCAACCGAGGGGCGGGAGCAACTCCTACAATGAGCAGTTCTTC. This encodes CASSQPRGGSNSYNEQFF.

This clone has only one observation. The rearrangement uses TRBV7-8 and TRBJ2-5; D gene unclear. The CDR3 length is 14 residues. CDR1 and CDR2 (germline): SGHVS, FQNEAQ. Trimming cost V 0 bases and J 4 bases, with 9 bases left between them. This CDR3 is CASSLALAPETQYF. CDR3 DNA: TGTGCCAGCAGCTTAGCGTTAGCACCAGAGACCCAGTACTTC.

This clone appeared once. J is TRBJ2-7 and V is TRBV15; the match to TRBD2 covers 13 bases. The CDR3 is 16 residues long. Unmatched junction bases numbered 6, after V lost 2 bases and J lost 5 bases. Germline V gene sequence: CDR1 LNHNV, CDR2 YYDKDF (reference sequence). The CDR3 coding sequence is TGTGCCACCAGCAGATTCGGCGGGACTAGCGGGAACGAGCAGTACTTC. This translates into CATSRFGGTSGNEQYF.

This clone was seen a handful of times. The genes are TRBV19 and TRBJ2-7; a possible D gene is TRBD1 (6 bases). The CDR3 is 16 amino acids. Trimming cost V 3 bases and J 6 bases, with 21 bases left between them. Germline loops: CDR1 LNHDA, CDR2 SQIVND (reference sequence). The CDR3 region is CASSIGGPPGQSEQYF. DNA for the CDR3: TGTGCCAGTAGTATTGGGGGCCCGCCGGGACAATCCGAGCAGTACTTC.

This chain links TRBV7-2 with TRBJ2-7, with 11 bases fitting TRBD2. Germline V lookup: CDR1 SGHTA, CDR2 FQGNSA. The CDR3 is 17 amino acids. V lost 0 bases, J lost 5 bases, and 9 bases stayed unmatched. The CDR3: CASSLAWSTSGVNEQYF. The CDR3 DNA is TGTGCCAGCAGCTTAGCCTGGTCGACTAGCGGGGTAAACGAGCAGTACTTC.

This sequence joins TRBV27 and TRBJ2-7; a possible D gene is TRBD2 (5 bases). Germline loops: CDR1 MNHEY, CDR2 SMNVEV (reference sequence). The CDR3 contains 14 residues. Trimming cost V 5 bases and J 7 bases, with 18 bases left between them. The CDR3 coding sequence is TGTGCCAGCAGTCTGACGGGGTTACCTAGAGAGCAGTACTTC. As protein: CASSLTGLPREQYF.